This T cell receptor (beta chain) comes out of a study of early T cells in non-severe SARS-CoV-2 infection. Study in general: Sequencing of unsorted whole blood was done on bulk RNA, leaving chains unpaired. Regarding the study as a whole: VDJdb matching skewed toward anti-spike CD8 responses, missing private and CD4 specificities.

This CDR3 comprises 15 residues. V dropped 1 base and J dropped 2 bases, with 8 bases sitting between them. Germline CDR1 reads MDHEN; CDR2 reads SYDVKM. Unique molecular identifiers tagged individual cDNA molecules. TCRdb used MiXCR to reprocess the 5' RACE reads, holding one entry per CDR3 protein. The top ten clones hold 4.2% of a sample with fewer than 55,000 distinct CDR3 sequences, over 8% of them seen once. This clonotype was counted at least ten times. Its target is not known. The origin of this receptor is an adult who was a healthcare worker with PCR-confirmed SARS-CoV-2 infection or an uninfected control (not recorded which). The J gene is TRBJ2-2, the V gene TRBV28; D ambiguous. Input material: whole blood. The CDR3 loop reads CASSLYSLNTGELFF. The CDR3 DNA reads as TGTGCCAGCAGTTTATATTCCCTTAACACCGGGGAGCTGTTTTTT.